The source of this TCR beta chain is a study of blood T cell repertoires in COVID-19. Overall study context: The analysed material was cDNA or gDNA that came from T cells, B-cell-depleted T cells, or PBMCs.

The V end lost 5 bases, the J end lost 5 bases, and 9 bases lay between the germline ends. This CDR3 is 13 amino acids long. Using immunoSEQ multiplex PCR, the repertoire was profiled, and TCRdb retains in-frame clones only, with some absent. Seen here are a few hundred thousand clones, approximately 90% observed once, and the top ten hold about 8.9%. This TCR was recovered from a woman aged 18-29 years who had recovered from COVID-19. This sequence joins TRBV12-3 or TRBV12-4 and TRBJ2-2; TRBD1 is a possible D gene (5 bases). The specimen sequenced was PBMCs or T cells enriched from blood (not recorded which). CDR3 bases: TGTGCCAGCAGTCAAGACAGAACCGGGGAGCTGTTTTTT. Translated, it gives CASSQDRTGELFF.